The 20 T cell receptor beta chains reported below all come from one sample, sequenced in a study of T cells in Graves' hyperthyroidism and ophthalmopathy. There were TCR beta CDR3 regions amplified from RNA transcripts. TCR CDR3 underwent first-round RT-PCR with the HTBI primer set. A single record per CDR3 protein comes from TCRdb applying MiXCR to the multiplex PCR reads. The sample shows about 710,000 distinct CDR3 sequences, about a sixth of them seen only once. Sequenced: blood. Every receptor here comes from a man younger than 35 with Graves' hyperthyroidism.

This clonotype showed up many times. The chain links TRBV20-1 to TRBJ2-1; D may be TRBD2 (6 bases). Trimming removed 1 base at V and 5 bases at J, with 6 bases between. Germline V gene lookup returns CDR1 DFQATT and CDR2 SNEGSKA (reference sequence). CDR3 size: 12 residues. Here the CDR3 reads CSARGGDNEQFF. CDR3 bases: TGCAGTGCTAGAGGCGGGGACAATGAGCAGTTCTTC.

This clonotype was observed a few times. The CDR3: CASWGGQSWDYGYTF. The CDR3 DNA reads TGTGCCAGCTGGGGGGGACAGAGTTGGGACTATGGCTACACCTTC. This sequence joins TRBV2 and TRBJ1-2; TRBD1 matches 7 bases. CDR1 is SNHLY and CDR2 is FYNNEI in the germline V gene. Trimming removed 8 bases from V and 3 bases from J; junction bases left unmatched: 12. The CDR3 is 15 amino acids.

The rearrangement joins TRBV28 to TRBJ1-6, with 7 bases aligning to TRBD1. CDR1 and CDR2 from the germline V gene are MDHEN and SYDVKM. The CDR3 loop spans 15 amino acids. Trimming took 3 bases from V and 10 from J; bases not matched to a gene: 9. The CDR3 protein is CASSLSRGAHSPLHF. The CDR3 nucleotides are TGTGCCAGCAGTTTGAGCAGGGGGGCGCACTCACCCCTCCACTTT.

Ten or more counts support this clonotype. This chain connects TRBV10-3 to TRBJ1-1; the match to TRBD1 covers 12 bases. Germline lookup yields CDR1 ENHRY and CDR2 SYGVKD. The CDR3 is made up of 17 amino acids. J gave up 11 bases and V 2 bases, and 15 bases lay outside the gene matches. The CDR3 here is CAISETTPGQGADKAFF. CDR3 DNA sequence: TGTGCCATCAGTGAGACGACACCGGGACAGGGGGCGGACAAGGCTTTCTTT.

There are many counts of this clonotype. The chain uses TRBV11-2 and TRBJ2-7; D tentatively fits TRBD1 or TRBD2 (5 bases each). This CDR3 contains 14 residues. V gave up 5 bases and J gave up 3 bases, with 14 bases separating them. Germline V gene sequence: CDR1 SGHAT, CDR2 FQNNGV. The CDR3 here is CASSTGPINYEQYF. The CDR3 DNA is TGTGCCAGCAGCACGGGACCAATTAACTACGAGCAGTACTTC.

The table lists this clonotype with many counts. The CDR3 DNA reads as TGTGCCAGCTCACCACCCAAGGGCATCTATGGCTACACCTTC. This translates into CASSPPKGIYGYTF. This sequence joins TRBV18 and TRBJ1-2; D gene uncertain. The V end was cut by 0 bases, the J end by 4 bases, with 9 bases between. In germline, CDR1 is KGHSH, CDR2 LQKENI. The CDR3 totals 14 residues.

This clonotype was counted at least ten times. This chain uses TRBV20-1 with TRBJ2-3; 8 bases map to TRBD2. This CDR3 is 13 amino acids long. The J segment lost 6 bases and the V segment lost 7 bases, leaving 9 bases of the junction unmatched. The germline V gene has CDR1 DFQATT and CDR2 SNEGSKA (reference sequence). The CDR3 coding sequence is TGCAGTGTCGAGCGGGAGCGGTGGGATACGCAGTATTTT. Protein: CSVERERWDTQYF.

Many counts were recorded for this clonotype. The chain uses TRBV20-1 and TRBJ2-1; 8 bases are a match to TRBD2. CDR1 and CDR2 from the germline V gene are DFQATT and SNEGSKA (reference sequence). The J segment lost 4 bases and the V segment lost 2 bases, leaving 4 bases of the junction unmatched. This CDR3 has 14 amino acids. The CDR3 region has the DNA TGCAGTGCTAGACGGACTAGCCTTTACAATGAGCAGTTCTTC. Residues: CSARRTSLYNEQFF.

For the CDR3, the DNA is TGTGCCAGCAGTGACGGGACAGGGGGAGGAGATACGCAGTATTTT. Translated, it gives CASSDGTGGGDTQYF. This chain links TRBV6-1 with TRBJ2-3, with TRBD1 identical over 11 bases. The CDR3 runs 15 residues. Trimming at V came to 3 bases and at J to 5 bases, leaving 4 bases not matched to a gene. Germline CDR1 reads MNHNS; CDR2 reads SASEGT.

The CDR3 sequence: CASSLSKAKGGDTGELFF. In DNA, the CDR3 is TGTGCCAGCAGCTTAAGCAAGGCGAAGGGAGGGGACACCGGGGAGCTGTTTTTT. The rearrangement links TRBV13 to TRBJ2-2; 7 positions agree with TRBD2. CDR3 length: 18 residues. CDR1 and CDR2 from the germline V gene are PRHDT and FYEKMQ (reference sequence). V shed 2 bases, J shed 3 bases, and the junction held 12 bases outside the gene matches.

The rearrangement links TRBV12-3 or TRBV12-4 to TRBJ2-5; TRBD2 might be the D (6 bases). CDR3 length equals 13 residues. The V and J ends lost 4 bases and 4 bases respectively, with 10 bases between them. The CDR3 is CASSWDSRETQYF. In nucleotides, the CDR3 is TGTGCCAGCAGTTGGGACTCAAGAGAGACCCAGTACTTC.

Ten or more counts support this clonotype. The chain recombines TRBV20-1 with TRBJ2-2, with 10 bases lining up with TRBD2. Germline CDR1 DFQATT, CDR2 SNEGSKA (reference sequence). The CDR3 is 14 residues long. The ends lost 4 bases at V and 3 bases at J; junction bases unmatched: 2. This chain's CDR3 is CSATLAGDTGELFF. As DNA, the CDR3 is TGCAGTGCTACCCTAGCGGGGGACACCGGGGAGCTGTTTTTT.

This clonotype was recorded a few times. The chain has TRBV18 and TRBJ2-1, with D tentatively TRBD1 (6 bases). The CDR3 runs to 15 residues. Germline CDR1 and CDR2: KGHSH and LQKENI. Trimming removed 3 bases from V and 2 bases from J, with 11 bases in between. The CDR3 here is CASSPPRGTYNEQFF. The CDR3 DNA is TGTGCCAGCTCACCTCCCAGGGGTACCTACAATGAGCAGTTCTTC. The variable domain in full, with the rest retrieved from reference TRBV18 and TRBJ2-1, is NAGVMQNPRHLVRRRGQEARLRCSPMKGHSHVYWYRQLPEEGLKFMVYLQKENIIDESGMPKERFSAEFPKEGPSILRIQQVVRGDSAAYFCASSPPRGTYNEQFFGPGTRLTVL.

This clonotype was observed at least ten times. DNA of the CDR3: TGTGCCAGCAGTGCGAAAGCTCAAGAGACCCAGTACTTC. It specifies CASSAKAQETQYF. This rearrangement joins TRBV7-2 to TRBJ2-5, with unresolved D. The germline gives CDR1 SGHTA, CDR2 FQGNSA. The CDR3 totals 13 residues. V shed 6 bases and J shed 2 bases, with 10 bases lying between them.

There are a few counts of this clonotype. This chain connects TRBV4-3 to TRBJ1-1; D is unresolved. The CDR3 is 15 residues long. V was trimmed by 4 bases and J by 5 bases, leaving 17 bases between them. Germline V lookup: CDR1 LGHNA, CDR2 YSLEER. CDR3 DNA sequence: TGCGCCAGCAGCCCCCTACAAGGCGCCTGGACTGAAGCTTTCTTT. Protein: CASSPLQGAWTEAFF.

This clonotype came up a few times. A read error is likely, as this CDR3 ends without the conserved phenylalanine or tryptophan. The V gene is TRBV18, the J gene TRBJ1-2, with D possibly being TRBD1 (5 bases). Germline CDR1 and CDR2: KGHSH and LQKENI. The CDR3 spans 15 residues. Trimming left V 2 bases short and J 1 base short, with 11 bases between. CDR3 protein: CASSPSGDGNYGYTL. The CDR3 DNA reads as TGTGCCAGCTCACCAAGCGGGGACGGTAACTATGGCTACACCCTC.

J is TRBJ2-5 and V is TRBV20-1, with 8 nucleotides matching TRBD2. CDR3 length: 11 residues. Germline loops: CDR1 DFQATT, CDR2 SNEGSKA (reference sequence). The CDR3 loop is CTRGGGETQYF. CDR3 coding DNA: TGCACCCGGGGGGGAGGAGAGACCCAGTACTTC.

Many counts were recorded for this clonotype. V and J are TRBV11-2 and TRBJ2-1; 7 positions match TRBD2. The V gene end was trimmed by 3 bases and the J gene end by 6 bases; junction bases not matched to a gene: 2. The CDR3 covers 13 residues. In germline, CDR1 is SGHAT, CDR2 FQNNGV. CDR3 in DNA: TGTGCCAGCAGCTTCGGGACTATCAATGAGCAGTTCTTC. Its translation: CASSFGTINEQFF.

In this sample, this clonotype turned up many times. The chain combines TRBV30 with TRBJ2-5, with a weak D call TRBD2 (5 bases). The CDR3 is 15 amino acids. Germline V lookup: CDR1 GTSNPN, CDR2 SVGIG (reference sequence). Trimming removed 0 bases at V and 5 bases at J, with 16 bases between. The CDR3 loop reads CAWSVNLGRGETQYF. The CDR3 region has the DNA TGTGCCTGGAGTGTAAATCTGGGGAGAGGGGAGACCCAGTACTTC.

This clonotype was counted at least ten times. J is TRBJ2-3 and V is TRBV5-1; possible D gene TRBD1, 5 bases. CDR1 and CDR2 from the germline V gene are SGHRS and YFSETQ. V lost 0 bases to trimming and J lost 1 base, with 15 bases between them. This CDR3 has 17 amino acids. CDR3 nucleotide sequence: TGCGCCAGCAGCTTGGACCTAAGGACAAGGCGCACAGATACGCAGTATTTT. Amino acid sequence: CASSLDLRTRRTDTQYF.